A single sample gave rise to the 26 T cell receptor beta chains below, sequenced in a study of OX40 agonist ivuxolimab in advanced cancers. The assay was immunoSEQ multiplex PCR, and TCRdb's table has in-frame clones only and misses some. The table has tens of thousands of clones, 70% to 90% seen once. Sequencing used CD4+ or CD8+ T cells sorted from blood, obtained in a trial of the OX40 agonist ivuxolimab. The receptor set was obtained from an adult with an advanced solid tumor such as melanoma, head and neck, liver or kidney cancer.

V and J are TRBV14 and TRBJ1-5; TRBD1 matches 7 bases. The V gene's germline CDR1 is SGHDN and CDR2 FVKESK. The length of the CDR3 is 20 residues. Trimming removed 1 base from V and 6 bases from J; junction bases left unmatched: 21. The DNA of the CDR3 is TGTGCCAGCAGCCAAGCGGCTAGGGACAGCCCAAGGCCTTGGGGTCAGCCCCAGCATTTT. Translated: CASSQAARDSPRPWGQPQHF.

The CDR3 coding sequence is TGTGCCAGCAGCCCCACCGATACGCAGTATTTT. Protein product: CASSPTDTQYF. The V and J genes are TRBV7-2 and TRBJ2-3; the D is unclear. The germline gives CDR1 SGHTA, CDR2 FQGNSA. V dropped 5 bases and J dropped 6 bases, with 6 bases sitting between them. The CDR3 is made up of 11 amino acids.

The rearrangement joins TRBV6-5 to TRBJ1-3; D is unclear. The V gene's germline CDR1 is MNHEY and CDR2 SVGAGI. This CDR3 has 15 residues. V dropped 0 bases and J dropped 3 bases, with 9 bases sitting between them. The CDR3 sequence is CASSYSSRHGNTIYF. DNA for the CDR3: TGTGCCAGCAGTTACTCGAGTCGGCATGGAAACACCATATATTTT.

This clone appeared a few times. The genes are TRBV9 and TRBJ2-7; D might be TRBD2 (6 bases). The CDR3 sequence is 15 residues long. From germline, CDR1 is SGDLS and CDR2 YYNGEE. Trimming shortened V by 0 bases and J by 5 bases, and 15 bases separated the two germline ends. The DNA for the CDR3 is TGTGCCAGCAGCGTAGCGGGAGTAGTAGGGAACGAGCAGTACTTC. This codes for CASSVAGVVGNEQYF.

The chain is built from TRBV7-9 and TRBJ2-5; no clear D. V lost 1 base and J lost 5, with 8 bases in between. The germline V gene encodes CDR1 SEHNR and CDR2 FQNEAQ (reference sequence). The CDR3 is 13 residues long. The CDR3: CASSLGGLETQYF. In DNA, the CDR3 is TGTGCCAGCAGCTTAGGTGGGCTGGAGACCCAGTACTTC.

This chain uses TRBV11-2 with TRBJ2-2, with D perhaps TRBD1 (5 bases). The CDR3 sequence is 15 residues long. CDR1 is SGHAT, CDR2 FQNNGV, per germline. V lost 5 bases and J lost 1, with 11 bases in between. CDR3 region: CASSTQVMNTGELFF. For the CDR3, the DNA is TGTGCCAGCAGCACACAGGTTATGAACACCGGGGAGCTGTTTTTT.

The rearrangement joins TRBV5-1 to TRBJ2-7; D remains unclear. The CDR3 runs 15 residues. The germline CDR1 and CDR2 sequences are SGHRS and YFSETQ. V lost 0 bases and J 0 bases, leaving 10 bases between the germline ends. CDR3 sequence: CASSLDGQTSYEQYF. The CDR3 region has the DNA TGCGCCAGCAGCTTGGATGGCCAAACCTCCTACGAGCAGTACTTC.

V gene TRBV5-8 combines with J gene TRBJ2-3; weak D call: TRBD1 (6 bases). V shed 2 bases and J shed 9 bases, with 22 bases lying between them. The CDR3 extends over 16 amino acids. Germline V gene sequence: CDR1 SGHTS, CDR2 YDEGEE. The CDR3 nucleotides are TGTGCCAGCAGCTTAGGGGAAAGGAGTGGGGGCGAGACGCAGTATTTT. Protein product: CASSLGERSGGETQYF.

Concerning this clone: A read error may account for a junction end that differs from germline. V gene TRBV7-9 combines with J gene TRBJ2-7; D uncertain. Germline V gene lookup returns CDR1 SEHNR and CDR2 FQNEAQ (reference sequence). This CDR3 contains 13 residues. The CDR3 reads CASSTDGHWALGF. The CDR3 DNA reads TGTGCCAGCAGCACAGACGGCCATTGGGCCCTTGGCTTC.

The rearrangement joins TRBV30 to TRBJ1-2, with D unclear. Looked up from germline, CDR1 is GTSNPN and CDR2 is SVGIG (reference sequence). This CDR3 has 14 amino acids. Trimming took off 5 bases at V and 0 bases at J, with 13 bases between the two ends. CDR3 DNA: TGTGCCTGGGCCCGGAGTCAGCCTAACTATGGCTACACCTTC. This translates into CAWARSQPNYGYTF.

With regard to this clone: One end of the junction fails to match germline, which may point to a read error. Here the CDR3 reads CASSPRDSHSPLHF. CDR3 coding DNA: TGTGCCAGCTCCCCACGGGACAGCCATTCACCCCTCCACTTT. The chain carries TRBV18 and TRBJ1-6, with TRBD1 matching over 7 bases. CDR1 and CDR2 (germline): KGHSH, LQKENI. The CDR3 has 14 residues.

This clone was seen more than once but under ten times. V and J are TRBV4-3 and TRBJ1-4; the match to TRBD1 covers 7 bases. V was clipped by 1 base and J by 6 bases; unmatched bases: 2. This CDR3 comprises 14 residues. CDR1 is LGHNA and CDR2 is YSLEER in the germline V gene. The CDR3 coding sequence is TGCGCCAGCAGCCAAGGGGGACAGTATGAAAAACTGTTTTTT. It codes for CASSQGGQYEKLFF.

On this clone: One end of the junction fails to match germline, which may point to a read error. The chain is built from TRBV7-2 and TRBJ1-2, with a tentative D call TRBD1 (5 bases). Germline loops: CDR1 SGHTA, CDR2 FQGNSA. CDR3 size: 14 residues. The CDR3 loop is CASSLSSGMRGCTF. Here the CDR3 DNA reads TGTGCCAGCAGCTTATCTTCAGGGATGCGGGGCTGCACCTTC.

This clone has a single count. In DNA, the CDR3 is TGTGCCAGCAGCGCCGGTCTGAACACTGAAGCTTTCTTT. Translating gives CASSAGLNTEAFF. The chain recombines TRBV11-2 with TRBJ1-1; D call uncertain. Germline V lookup: CDR1 SGHAT, CDR2 FQNNGV. The CDR3 runs to 13 residues. The V and J ends lost 5 bases and 0 bases respectively, with 7 bases between them.

The V gene is TRBV4-3, the J gene TRBJ2-5; perhaps TRBD2 as D (6 bases). CDR3 length: 16 amino acids. Looked up from germline, CDR1 is LGHNA and CDR2 is YSLEER. The V end was cut by 3 bases, the J end by 2 bases, with 16 bases between. The CDR3 DNA reads as TGCGCCAGCAGCCAGGGCCTCGGGACTTCACAAGAGACCCAGTACTTC. This translates into CASSQGLGTSQETQYF.

The CDR3 is CASSLNRGGYGYTF. CDR3 coding DNA: TGTGCCAGCAGCTTAAACAGGGGCGGCTATGGCTACACCTTC. This chain connects TRBV7-2 to TRBJ1-2, with 7 bases aligning to TRBD1. Germline CDR1 reads SGHTA; CDR2 reads FQGNSA. V lost 2 bases, J lost 4 bases, and 4 bases stayed unmatched. The CDR3 loop spans 14 amino acids.

The genes are TRBV7-9 and TRBJ2-5; D unresolved. Germline CDR1 is SEHNR and CDR2 is FQNEAQ (reference sequence). Trimming pared 5 bases from V and 2 bases from J, leaving 9 bases between. The CDR3 contains 13 residues. The CDR3 bases are TGTGCCAGCAGCCTCCCCACTCAAGAGACCCAGTACTTC. The encoded protein is CASSLPTQETQYF.

The chain uses TRBV7-9 and TRBJ2-7; possible D gene TRBD1, 5 bases. With 2 bases removed from V and 5 bases from J, the gap between germline ends came to 7 bases. The CDR3 consists of 12 residues. The V gene's germline CDR1 is SEHNR and CDR2 FQNEAQ (reference sequence). The chain's CDR3 is CASSLLGDEQYF. The CDR3 coding sequence is TGTGCCAGCAGCTTATTAGGGGACGAGCAGTACTTC. The full variable domain, completed using reference TRBV7-9 and TRBJ2-7, is DTGVSQNPRHKITKRGQNVTFRCDPISEHNRLYWYRQTLGQGPEFLTYFQNEAQLEKSRLLSDRFSAERPKGSFSTLEIQRTEQGDSAMYLCASSLLGDEQYFGPGTRLTVT.

This clone showed up just a few times. The genes are TRBV4-3 and TRBJ2-2; D is ambiguous. Germline CDR1 is LGHNA and CDR2 is YSLEER. The CDR3 runs 14 residues. The V gene lost 0 bases and the J gene lost 2 bases, with 4 bases spanning the gap. The CDR3 region is CASSQDHNTGELFF. In nucleotides, the CDR3 is TGCGCCAGCAGCCAAGATCACAACACCGGGGAGCTGTTTTTT.

This clone occurred a few times. The chain combines TRBV11-2 with TRBJ2-7; possibly TRBD1 for D (6 bases). CDR3 length: 18 amino acids. Per germline, CDR1 SGHAT and CDR2 FQNNGV. Trimming took off 0 bases at V and 1 base at J, with 19 bases between the two ends. CDR3 residues: CASSLDLQGPLRSYEQYF. CDR3 bases: TGTGCCAGCAGCTTAGATCTCCAGGGGCCTCTAAGGTCCTACGAGCAGTACTTC. Combining the CDR3 with reference TRBV11-2 and TRBJ2-7 gives the whole variable domain EAGVAQSPRYKIIEKRQSVAFWCNPISGHATLYWYQQILGQGPKLLIQFQNNGVVDDSQLPKDRFSAERLKGVDSTLKIQPAKLEDSAVYLCASSLDLQGPLRSYEQYFGPGTRLTVT.

V and J are TRBV23-1 and TRBJ1-5, with TRBD1 matching over 9 bases. TRBV23-1 is filed as an ORF, its function uncertain. Trimming at V came to 0 bases and at J to 7 bases, leaving 4 bases not matched to a gene. The CDR3 is 15 residues long. The CDR3 is CASSQSGTGYQPQHF. The CDR3 DNA reads as TGCGCCAGCAGTCAATCCGGGACAGGGTACCAGCCCCAGCATTTT.

This chain links TRBV11-2 with TRBJ1-4, with TRBD1 matching over 8 bases. After removal of 5 bases from V and 0 bases from J, the junction contained 8 bases not matched to a gene. CDR1 SGHAT and CDR2 FQNNGV come from the germline V gene. The CDR3 is 17 amino acids. Here the CDR3 reads CASSRTGTTATNEKLFF. CDR3 DNA: TGTGCCAGCAGCAGGACAGGGACTACAGCAACTAATGAAAAACTGTTTTTT. Drawing the rest from reference TRBV11-2 and TRBJ1-4, the complete variable domain is EAGVAQSPRYKIIEKRQSVAFWCNPISGHATLYWYQQILGQGPKLLIQFQNNGVVDDSQLPKDRFSAERLKGVDSTLKIQPAKLEDSAVYLCASSRTGTTATNEKLFFGSGTQLSVL.

The chain recombines TRBV5-1 with TRBJ1-1; D not certain. Between the trimmed V and J ends, which lost 2 bases and 7 bases, there was a span of 12 bases. Germline assignment: CDR1 SGHRS and CDR2 YFSETQ. The CDR3 is made up of 13 amino acids. The CDR3 DNA sequence: TGCGCCAGCAGCTTAGGAAGACCCAGTGAAGCTTTCTTT. This encodes CASSLGRPSEAFF.

This clone was detected only once. The V call is TRBV11-2, the J call TRBJ2-2, with TRBD1 identical over 7 bases. This CDR3 region has 15 residues. The germline V gene encodes CDR1 SGHAT and CDR2 FQNNGV. J lost 4 bases, V lost 3 bases, and 5 bases had no gene match. The CDR3 region has the DNA TGTGCCAGCAGCTTCGCCGGGACAGTCACCGGGGAGCTGTTTTTT. Translating gives CASSFAGTVTGELFF. The full variable domain, its missing parts supplied by reference TRBV11-2 and TRBJ2-2, is EAGVAQSPRYKIIEKRQSVAFWCNPISGHATLYWYQQILGQGPKLLIQFQNNGVVDDSQLPKDRFSAERLKGVDSTLKIQPAKLEDSAVYLCASSFAGTVTGELFFGEGSRLTVL.

This rearrangement joins TRBV6-4 to TRBJ1-1, with a tentative D call TRBD1 (5 bases). Between the trimmed V and J ends, which lost 6 bases and 1 base, there was a span of 9 bases. CDR1 is MRHNA and CDR2 is SNTAGT in the germline V gene. There are 13 residues in the CDR3. The CDR3 DNA reads as TGTGCCAGCAGCCGGGACGCGAACACTGAAGCTTTCTTT. Translation gives CASSRDANTEAFF.

V and J are TRBV18 and TRBJ1-5; no clear D. The CDR3 has 13 amino acids. CDR1 KGHSH and CDR2 LQKENI come from the germline V gene. Trimming pared 4 bases from V and 7 bases from J, leaving 11 bases between. As DNA, the CDR3 is TGTGCCAGCTCACTCGGAGCGAGCCAGCCCCAGCATTTT. Amino acids: CASSLGASQPQHF.